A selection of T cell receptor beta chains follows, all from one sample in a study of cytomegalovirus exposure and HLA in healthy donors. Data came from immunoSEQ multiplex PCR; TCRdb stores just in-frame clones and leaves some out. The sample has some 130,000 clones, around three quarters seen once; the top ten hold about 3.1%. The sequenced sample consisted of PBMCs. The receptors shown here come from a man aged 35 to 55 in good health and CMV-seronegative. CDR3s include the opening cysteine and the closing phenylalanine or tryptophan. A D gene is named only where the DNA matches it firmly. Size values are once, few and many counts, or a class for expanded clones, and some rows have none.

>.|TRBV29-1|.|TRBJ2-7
CSVESSQEGAGEQYF
TGCAGCGTTGAAAGCTCCCAAGAAGGTGCGGGGGAGCAGTACTTC
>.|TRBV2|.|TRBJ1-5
CASSGVAGDQPQHF
TGTGCCAGCAGCGGGGTGGCCGGGGATCAGCCCCAGCATTTT
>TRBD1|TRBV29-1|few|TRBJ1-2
CSVDSDRDSFYGYTF
TGCAGCGTCGACTCGGACCGGGACAGTTTCTATGGCTACACCTTC
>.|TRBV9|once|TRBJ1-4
CASSVAQAREKLFF
TGTGCCAGCAGCGTAGCACAGGCTCGGGAAAAACTGTTTTTT
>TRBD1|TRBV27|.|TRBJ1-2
CASRLQGAYYGYTF
TGTGCCAGCAGGCTACAGGGGGCCTACTATGGCTACACCTTC
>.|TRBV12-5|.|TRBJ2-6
CASGLLRAGANVLTF
TGTGCTAGTGGTTTGCTCCGGGCTGGGGCCAACGTCCTGACTTTC
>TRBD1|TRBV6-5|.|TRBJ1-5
CASGDSSAGGQPQHF
TGTGCCAGCGGGGACAGCTCGGCCGGGGGTCAGCCCCAGCATTTT
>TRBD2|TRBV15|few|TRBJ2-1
CATSQWGGVAGGLLDEQFF
TGTGCCACCAGCCAGTGGGGAGGGGTAGCGGGAGGGTTACTGGATGAGCAGTTCTTC
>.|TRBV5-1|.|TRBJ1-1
CASSWGRGTEAFF
TGCGCCAGCAGCTGGGGCAGGGGAACTGAAGCTTTCTTT
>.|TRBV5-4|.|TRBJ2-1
CASSGGAGGQYNEQFF
TGTGCCAGCAGCGGCGGGGCAGGGGGTCAGTACAATGAGCAGTTCTTC
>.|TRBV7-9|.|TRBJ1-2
CASSLDSIYGYTF
TGTGCCAGCAGCTTGGACAGCATCTATGGCTACACCTTC
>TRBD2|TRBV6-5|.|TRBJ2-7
CASSPVLAGDEQYF
TGTGCCAGCAGTCCCGTTCTAGCGGGGGACGAGCAGTACTTC
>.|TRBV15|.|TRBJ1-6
CATSNGGVDNSPLHF
TGTGCCACCAGCAATGGCGGGGTCGACAATTCACCCCTCCACTTT
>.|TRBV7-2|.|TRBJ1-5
CASSLGGGDQPQHF
TGTGCCAGCAGCTTGGGAGGGGGTGATCAGCCCCAGCATTTT
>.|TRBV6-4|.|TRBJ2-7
CASSDYPREPHEQYF
TGTGCCAGCAGTGACTATCCACGGGAGCCCCACGAGCAGTACTTC
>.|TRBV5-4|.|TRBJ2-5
CASSGDNSETQYF
TGTGCCAGCAGCGGTGACAATTCAGAGACCCAGTACTTC
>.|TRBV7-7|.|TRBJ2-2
CASSLGQNTGELFF
TGTGCCAGCAGCCTGGGACAGAACACCGGGGAGCTGTTTTTT
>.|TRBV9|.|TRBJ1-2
CASSVGGRGGYGYTF
TGTGCCAGCAGCGTAGGGGGTCGGGGGGGCTATGGCTACACCTTC
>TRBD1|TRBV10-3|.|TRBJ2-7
CAIRTTGPYEQYF
TGTGCCATCAGGACGACAGGGCCCTACGAGCAGTACTTC
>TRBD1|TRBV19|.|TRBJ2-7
CASSTTGTGHQQYF
TGTGCCAGTAGTACCACCGGGACAGGACATCAACAGTACTTC
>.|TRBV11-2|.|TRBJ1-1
CASSRGPIEAFF
TGTGCCAGCAGCCGTGGCCCAATAGAAGCTTTCTTT
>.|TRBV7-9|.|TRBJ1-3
CASSQWTDSGNTIYF
TGTGCCAGCAGCCAATGGACAGACTCTGGAAACACCATATATTTT
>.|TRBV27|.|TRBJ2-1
CASRIGRVGVMGRSYNEQFF
TGTGCCAGCAGAATCGGGCGTGTGGGAGTTATGGGTAGATCCTACAATGAGCAGTTCTTC
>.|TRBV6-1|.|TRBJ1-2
CASSVGAYGYTF
TGTGCCAGCAGCGTGGGAGCCTATGGCTACACCTTC
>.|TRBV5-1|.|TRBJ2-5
CASSFSGAQYF
TGCGCCAGCAGCTTCTCGGGGGCCCAGTACTTC
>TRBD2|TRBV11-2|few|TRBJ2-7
CASSSIAGGTYEQYF
TGTGCCAGCAGCTCTATAGCGGGAGGGACCTACGAGCAGTACTTC